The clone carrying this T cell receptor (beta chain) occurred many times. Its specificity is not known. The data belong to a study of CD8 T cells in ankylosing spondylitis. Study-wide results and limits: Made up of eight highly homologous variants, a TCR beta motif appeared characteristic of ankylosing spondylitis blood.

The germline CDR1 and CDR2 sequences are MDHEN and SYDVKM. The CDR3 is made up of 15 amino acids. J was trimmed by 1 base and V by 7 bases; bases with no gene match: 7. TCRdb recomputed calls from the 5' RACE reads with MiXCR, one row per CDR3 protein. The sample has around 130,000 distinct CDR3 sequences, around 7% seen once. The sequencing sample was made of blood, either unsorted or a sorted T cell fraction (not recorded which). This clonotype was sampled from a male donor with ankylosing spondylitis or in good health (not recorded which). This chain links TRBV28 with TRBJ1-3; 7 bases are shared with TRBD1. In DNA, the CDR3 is TGTGCCAGCAAACCCGGGACAGCATCTGGAAACACCATATATTTT. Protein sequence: CASKPGTASGNTIYF.